This T cell receptor (beta chain) originates from a study of OX40 agonist ivuxolimab in advanced cancers. Looked up from germline, CDR1 is SGHNT and CDR2 is YENEEA. There are 13 residues in the CDR3. The V end lost 1 base, the J end lost 6 bases, and 7 bases lay between the germline ends. The count of this clone is one. Measured with immunoSEQ multiplex PCR; TCRdb has only the in-frame clones, and not every one. The top ten hold approximately 1.2% of the sample, which has tens of thousands of clones, about four fifths seen once. This sample comprised CD4+ or CD8+ T cells sorted from blood, obtained in a trial of the OX40 agonist ivuxolimab. The chain combines TRBV11-3 with TRBJ2-1; no firm D call. This sequence originates from an adult with an advanced solid tumor such as melanoma, head and neck, liver or kidney cancer. In DNA form, the CDR3 reads TGTGCCAGCAGCTTAGGGGTTAGCAATGAGCAGTTCTTC. Its protein product is CASSLGVSNEQFF.